The present TCR beta chain was sequenced within a study of cytomegalovirus exposure and HLA in healthy donors (dated 2017 in TCRdb). Study-level background: In an earlier analysis of some 550 of the donors, 276 Gb of sequence data and roughly 100 million unique TCR beta sequences from about 179 million T cells were reported. Roughly 300 gigabases of sequencing data and approximately 84 million unique TCR sequences were included in an early release covering roughly 600 HLA-typed donors. Among the approximately 400 genotyped donors, 81% belonged to the genetic ancestry cluster associated with self-reported Caucasian donors. The study aimed to test whether cataloging public T cell receptors could reveal signatures of past pathogen exposure. Using immunosequencing, the study profiled T cell repertoires from around 670 subjects and related those repertoires to cytomegalovirus serostatus. A separate validation cohort of roughly 120 different subjects was used in addition to the roughly 620-subject first cohort. To predict cytomegalovirus infection status, the study brought together high-throughput TCR immunosequencing, statistical association of individual TCRs with disease status, and machine learning. In a later analysis, previously published TCR beta repertoires from 600 to 850 donors were re-analyzed and high-resolution HLA genotyping was added so that TCR occurrence patterns could be studied. The later analysis used no new phenotypic data to find candidate immune exposures, relying instead on TCR beta sequences and their occurrence across donors. In an earlier analysis of 500 to 650 of the donors, high-throughput TCR beta sequencing was used to judge whether each TCR beta V gene segment behaved as functional or pseudogenic. Donor age, sex, ethnicity and CMV serostatus were compiled alongside the repertoire data. In a later genetic analysis, genome-wide SNP genotypes for about three fifths of the roughly 670 donors were used, and that subset was treated as a discovery cohort. All discovery cohort repertoires had been generated on a single sequencing platform. Class I and class II HLA loci were covered by the typing at four-digit resolution. Typing coverage differed by locus: A, B, C, DRB1 and DQB1 were typed in roughly 620-630 donors, DQA1 in 500 to 550, DPA1 in approximately 600, and DPB1 in about 450. Four to six DR-DQ haplotypes were handled as single units for association and clustering, since linkage in the cohort was strong. Among some 410 genotyped donors of the cohort, an average of around 250,000 unique TCR beta nucleotide sequences was sequenced per donor, of which about 18% were non-productive. General study outcomes and caveats: Specific HLA alleles were associated with 15,000 to 20,000 TCR beta sequences at a false discovery rate of 0.05 in a later analysis. When HLA alleles, especially DR and DQ, strongly co-occurred, TCR associations were difficult to assign to individual alleles. A total of roughly 160 TCR beta chains were listed by the study as associated with cytomegalovirus. Across donors, most TCR sequences were observed very rarely, whereas some public TCRs were present in many individuals. In this cohort, only TCR beta chains were sequenced, and detectable features were limited by the absence of alpha or paired-chain data. According to a later analysis, parvovirus B19, influenza, CMV and Epstein-Barr virus appeared linked to several top co-occurrence clusters. Because some donors lacked HLA typing at each locus, the association tests relied only on the typed subset. Some IMGT-functional V segments, including TRBV6-2 and TRBV6-3, could not be told apart with the 87-base-pair reads, so those segments were excluded. The only immune exposure information available for the cohort was CMV serostatus. Compared with the approximately 670-donor mean, donors in an Asian-associated ancestry cluster had fewer N-insertions in productive TCRs, according to a later genetic analysis. A later analysis found that HLA-associated TCR beta chains were more clonally expanded and had lower generation probabilities than equally common non-associated chains. An earlier analysis of several hundred of the donors showed that most TCR beta V segments appeared in productive rearrangements either about 90% or about 30% of the time, which broadly matched IMGT annotations. A few of the identified cytomegalovirus-associated TCR beta chains were confirmed in vitro to be specific for cytomegalovirus antigens. The authors suggested that the approach could potentially be generalized to other disease states and immunological phenotypes. V-gene and J-gene trimming of TCR beta chains was associated with a missense DCLRE1C variant in a later genetic analysis, and the association was replicated in an independent cohort. In a later analysis, most CMV-associated TCR beta chains were found to appear HLA-restricted, with HLA associations seemingly driven largely by CMV exposure. A group of highly shared sequence variants was considered likely to be a technical artifact of the sequencing pipeline. The classifier was reported to diagnose cytomegalovirus status with high specificity and sensitivity in both the original cohort and the validation cohort. Correlated functional status among segregating V segments might reflect linkage disequilibrium, but an unknown experimental factor could not be ruled out. In a later analysis, the rate of TCR association differed among HLA loci, with DRB1 alleles having the most associated TCRs and HLA-C alleles having the fewest. Roughly uniform sequencing depth across donors was assumed in presence/absence analyses, although this assumption may not hold. A further reported finding was that TCR beta sequences accurately predicted the HLA-A and HLA-B alleles for most subjects in the first cohort. Because counts were too low, fewer than 20 rarely observed V segments, including chromosome 9 orphons, were excluded from the earlier analysis of under 650 of the donors.

Note on this clone: What this receptor recognizes is not known.

The junction shows trimming of 4 bases on V and 0 bases on J, plus 10 bases between the germline ends. Counted from cysteine to phenylalanine, this CDR3 has 14 amino acids. Just CDR3 DNA is preserved here, 42 bases in frame from base 1. In the germline V gene, CDR1 corresponds to SGHAT and CDR2 to FQNNGV. In total, 630 or so healthy bone marrow donors made up the cohort. At the time of sampling, every cohort member was nominally healthy, though immune exposures that went unrecorded were likely present. The donor was CMV seropositive and belonged to the group of 250 to 300 seropositive cohort members. A peripheral blood sample was collected from each donor, and TCR beta sequencing was performed on peripheral blood mononuclear cells. Genomic DNA was extracted from the blood cell samples with the Qiagen DNeasy Blood Extraction Kit. Libraries were constructed by the immunoSEQ multiplex PCR assay. A mixture of 60 forward primers for TCR Vbeta segments and 13 reverse primers for TCR Jbeta segments was used in the multiplex PCR. The CDR3 region of rearranged TCR beta genes was amplified from genomic DNA with a multiplex PCR assay. The Illumina HiSeq System was used to sequence the amplified TCR beta libraries as 87-base-pair reads. The authors' analysis ran thus. Across the 670 or so repertoires, a later analysis counted around 80 million unique TCR beta chains, 9 million to 14 million of which were shared by at least two donors. Raw reads were error-corrected and collapsed into unique sequences by a nearest-neighbor algorithm in which closely related sequences were merged to remove PCR and sequencing errors. V, D and J gene segments were assigned by aligning CDR3 sequences to IMGT reference sequences. For a sequence to be retained, at least a six-nucleotide match to both a V gene segment and a J gene segment was required. Rearrangements were classified as productive when the CDR3 lacked stop codons and remained in frame with V and J, and all other rearrangements were classified as non-productive. Following IMGT convention, CDR3 was defined as the stretch from the second conserved V-encoded cysteine up to the conserved J-encoded phenylalanine. The earlier analysis of 587 of the donors excluded any sequence lacking an unambiguous match to a single V gene segment. In an earlier analysis of around 600 of the donors, V segments were called functional above 56.7% productive rearrangements and were called segregating when the between-donor standard deviation exceeded 5%. A statistical classification framework was built to diagnose cytomegalovirus status from the catalog of TCR beta chain sequences. V and J gene assignment, in a later analysis, came from comparing TCR nucleotide sequences with IMGT/GENE-DB human TR gene sequences. The TCRdist pipeline was used in a later analysis to assign CDR3 sequences and most-parsimonious VDJ recombination scenarios. A later analysis defined each TCR beta chain by its CDR3 amino acid sequence plus V-gene family, and excluded reads lacking a unique V-gene family. As a way to deal with suspected cross-contamination and a sequencing artifact, a later analysis dropped over 550 nucleotide sequences that were highly shared and had low generation probability. A later analysis calculated a clonal expansion index for each public chain from normalized within-repertoire ranks of inferred template counts. Generation probabilities in a later analysis came from a VDJ recombination model fitted to out-of-frame rearrangements, and those results were checked against IGoR. In a later analysis, hypergeometric tests were used to score TCR-TCR, TCR-HLA and TCR-CMV co-occurrence, with a repertoire-size bias correction applied to TCR pairs. In a later analysis, false discovery rates were estimated by permuting HLA or CMV assignments 20 times. In a later analysis, co-occurring TCRs were grouped using DBSCAN, and TCRdist sequence similarity was added for clustering within HLA-allele-positive subsets. Co-occurrence clustering excluded repertoires with fewer than 30,000 or more than 120,000 public chains, plus five with anomalous nucleotide sharing. Drawn from immuneACCESS, this table holds only the in-frame rearrangements with V and J called that TCRdb kept. Clones are partly lost; checked studies trace under half to an unresolved V gene and leave the rest unexplained. That table gives V, J and clone size, and the DNA gave D and trimming. The sample has 49,000 or so clones on record. The ten largest clonotypes hold roughly a quarter of the sample.

The sequence was obtained from a man aged 40-49 years in good health and CMV-seropositive. The sequenced sample consisted of PBMCs. This sequence uses TRBV11-2 and TRBJ2-7, with TRBD2 tentatively as D gene (5 bases match). CDR3 sequence: CASSYWSGSYEQYF. Here is the DNA: TGTGCCAGCAGCTACTGGAGCGGCTCCTACGAGCAGTACTTC.